The sequence of this TCR beta chain was determined in a study of blood T cell repertoires in COVID-19. The wider study: There were acute and convalescent COVID-19 samples, and they came from the United States, Italy and Spain.

Germline CDR1 and CDR2: LGHDT and YNNKEL (reference sequence). Trimming shortened V by 4 bases and J by 9 bases, and 19 bases separated the two germline ends. This CDR3 is built from 15 residues. This table comes from immunoSEQ multiplex PCR, and its TCRdb copy is limited to in-frame clones, with some not included. The table lists around 180,000 clones, 88% of them singletons, with about a quarter in the top ten. This clone was counted only a few times. The V and J genes are TRBV3-1 (or the pseudogene TRBV3-2) and TRBJ2-1; D might be TRBD2 (5 bases). The sequenced material came from peripheral blood. This sequence was found in a man aged 55-75 years with acute or convalescent COVID-19. The CDR3 nucleotides are TGTGCCAGCAGCCCTACCGCAGCGGCAGGCGGTGAGCAGTTCTTC. Protein product: CASSPTAAAGGEQFF.